These 19 T cell receptor beta chains originate from one sample sequenced in a study of cytomegalovirus exposure and HLA in healthy donors. Use of 60 Vbeta and 13 Jbeta primers characterized the PCR. This table comes from immunoSEQ multiplex PCR, and its TCRdb copy is limited to in-frame clones, with some not included. The sample yields about 120,000 clones, 75% to 90% seen once. The sequencing input was PBMCs. Source of these receptors: a female donor in good health and CMV-seropositive.

V is TRBV10-3 and J is TRBJ2-3; 9 bases match TRBD2. The CDR3 has 15 amino acids. Trimming took 8 bases from V and 4 from J; bases not matched to a gene: 10. Germline V gene lookup returns CDR1 ENHRY and CDR2 SYGVKD. The CDR3 protein is CAIGSAGGPPDTQYF. The CDR3 region has the DNA TGTGCCATCGGTTCGGCGGGGGGGCCTCCAGATACGCAGTATTTT.

The chain recombines TRBV12-5 with TRBJ2-5; D possibly corresponds to TRBD2 (5 bases). The CDR3 loop spans 13 amino acids. Trimming cost V 0 bases and J 5 bases, with 7 bases left between them. Germline V gene data show CDR1 as LGHNT and CDR2 as FRNRAP. The chain's CDR3 is CASGLVGGETQYF. CDR3 DNA sequence: TGTGCTAGTGGTTTGGTAGGCGGGGAGACCCAGTACTTC.

The rearrangement joins TRBV5-1 to TRBJ2-6; 8 nucleotides match TRBD1. Germline V gives CDR1 SGHRS, CDR2 YFSETQ. J was trimmed by 0 bases and V by 0 bases; bases with no gene match: 5. The CDR3 loop spans 18 amino acids. In DNA, the CDR3 is TGCGCCAGCAGCTTGGCCGAGACAGGGGTCTCTGGGGCCAACGTCCTGACTTTC. It is translated as CASSLAETGVSGANVLTF.

For the CDR3, the DNA is TGTGCCAGCAGCTTCCGGGACAGCTCCTATAATTCACCCCTCCACTTT. Its translation is CASSFRDSSYNSPLHF. V and J are TRBV7-2 and TRBJ1-6, with 7 bases that match TRBD1. The trim removed 3 bases at V and 0 bases at J, leaving 2 bases unmatched. The CDR3 runs to 16 residues. Germline-derived CDR1 and CDR2 are SGHTA and FQGNSA.

The chain carries TRBV9 and TRBJ2-2; TRBD1 matches 10 bases. J was trimmed by 7 bases and V by 2 bases; bases with no gene match: 11. The germline gives CDR1 SGDLS, CDR2 YYNGEE. This CDR3 is built from 17 residues. The CDR3 is CASSVGDRGLIGGELFF. The CDR3 nucleotides are TGTGCCAGCAGCGTGGGTGACAGGGGGCTAATTGGCGGGGAGCTGTTTTTT.

V and J are TRBV7-2 and TRBJ2-1, with 9 bases aligning to TRBD1. The V segment lost 5 bases and the J segment 9 bases; nucleotides outside the gene matches: 11. CDR1 SGHTA and CDR2 FQGNSA come from the germline V gene. There are 15 residues in the CDR3. CDR3 nucleotide sequence: TGTGCCAGCAGCCCCAGGACAGGGGAAAGTTTTGAGCAGTTCTTC. Amino acids: CASSPRTGESFEQFF.

This rearrangement joins TRBV18 to TRBJ2-7; D gene ambiguous. V lost 0 bases and J lost 1, with 7 bases in between. This CDR3 has 14 residues. Germline lookup yields CDR1 KGHSH and CDR2 LQKENI. CDR3 sequence: CASSPPSRSYEQYF. The CDR3 DNA follows: TGTGCCAGCTCACCACCCTCTAGGTCCTACGAGCAGTACTTC.

The V and J genes are TRBV6-1 and TRBJ2-3, with a weak D call TRBD2 (6 bases). V was cut by 4 bases and J by 4 bases, with 6 bases left in between. Germline V gene sequence: CDR1 MNHNS, CDR2 SASEGT. The CDR3 covers 12 residues. CDR3 sequence: CASSGGADTQYF. In DNA, the CDR3 is TGTGCCAGCAGTGGGGGGGCAGATACGCAGTATTTT.

The V gene is TRBV30, the J gene TRBJ1-2; TRBD1 is a possible D gene (5 bases). V was cut by 3 bases and J by 5 bases, with 7 bases left in between. Germline V lookup: CDR1 GTSNPN, CDR2 SVGIG (reference sequence). This CDR3 comprises 11 residues. CDR3 DNA: TGTGCCTGGAGCCGGACATATGGCTACACCTTC. As protein: CAWSRTYGYTF.

The V call is TRBV10-3, the J call TRBJ1-1, with D possibly being TRBD1 (6 bases). Trimming left V 8 bases short and J 2 bases short, with 9 bases between. Germline V CDR1 and CDR2: ENHRY, SYGVKD. CDR3 size: 12 residues. The CDR3 here is CAIEGENTEAFF. The DNA of the CDR3 is TGTGCCATCGAGGGGGAAAACACTGAAGCTTTCTTT.

The V gene is TRBV4-1, the J gene TRBJ1-2; D gene ambiguous. Trimming pared 7 bases from V and 5 bases from J, leaving 17 bases between. This CDR3 has 14 residues. From germline, CDR1 is MGHRA and CDR2 YSYEKL. The CDR3 DNA reads TGCGCCAGCAAATCGGCGCCTCGGGAGTATGGCTACACCTTC. Translated: CASKSAPREYGYTF.

This clone has only a few counts. This rearrangement joins TRBV7-9 to TRBJ2-1, with unresolved D. Germline CDR1 and CDR2: SEHNR and FQNEAQ (reference sequence). CDR3 length: 14 residues. V was clipped by 1 base and J by 8 bases, with 12 bases between them. In nucleotides, the CDR3 is TGTGCCAGCAGCTTAGGCAGGTCGTCGGATGAGCAGTTCTTC. As protein: CASSLGRSSDEQFF.

DNA of the CDR3: TGTGCCACCAGCCACGGACAGGGCGGAGAAAAACTGTTTTTT. This codes for CATSHGQGGEKLFF. The chain couples TRBV15 to TRBJ1-4, with 8 bases fitting TRBD1. CDR3 length: 14 residues. V lost 5 bases and J lost 8; bases outside the gene matches: 7. Germline CDR1 LNHNV, CDR2 YYDKDF (reference sequence). The full variable domain, completed using reference TRBV15 and TRBJ1-4, is DAMVIQNPRYQVTQFGKPVTLSCSQTLNHNVMYWYQQKSSQAPKLLFHYYDKDFNNEADTPDNFQSRRPNTSFCFLDIRSPGLGDTAMYLCATSHGQGGEKLFFGSGTQLSVL.

This rearrangement joins TRBV5-4 to TRBJ2-5; D not resolved. V lost 0 bases and J lost 3, with 6 bases in between. This CDR3 contains 13 residues. Germline lookup yields CDR1 SGHNT and CDR2 YYREEE (reference sequence). The CDR3 loop reads CASSLAGKETQYF. In DNA, the CDR3 is TGTGCCAGCAGCTTGGCGGGTAAAGAGACCCAGTACTTC.

This sequence joins TRBV4-1 and TRBJ2-2; 9 bases are shared with TRBD2. Germline CDR1 and CDR2: MGHRA and YSYEKL. Trimming cost V 1 base and J 1 base; bases outside gene matches: 10. The CDR3 is 19 residues long. The CDR3 region is CASSQARPGRGGNTGELFF. As DNA, the CDR3 is TGCGCCAGCAGCCAAGCCCGGCCCGGGCGGGGGGGGAACACCGGGGAGCTGTTTTTT.

V and J are TRBV11-3 and TRBJ2-1, with no clear D. The germline V gene encodes CDR1 SGHNT and CDR2 YENEEA. Trimming stripped 4 bases from V and 1 base from J, with 5 bases between. The CDR3 runs to 13 residues. The CDR3 is CASSSTSYNEQFF. The CDR3 DNA follows: TGTGCCAGCAGCTCGACATCCTACAATGAGCAGTTCTTC. Full variable domain (remainder filled in from reference TRBV11-3 and TRBJ2-1): EAGVVQSPRYKIIEKKQPVAFWCNPISGHNTLYWYLQNLGQGPELLIRYENEEAVDDSQLPKDRFSAERLKGVDSTLKIQPAELGDSAVYLCASSSTSYNEQFFGPGTRLTVL.

This clone occurred a few times. V gene TRBV7-9 combines with J gene TRBJ2-1, with 15 bases aligning to TRBD2. The CDR3 runs to 16 residues. Germline lookup yields CDR1 SEHNR and CDR2 FQNEAQ (reference sequence). V shed 5 bases, J shed 8 bases, and the junction held 7 bases outside the gene matches. The CDR3 region has the DNA TGTGCCAGCAGCCTGGGACTAGCGGGGGGCCGAGATGAGCAGTTCTTC. The encoded protein is CASSLGLAGGRDEQFF.

The rearrangement joins TRBV30 to TRBJ1-4; a weak D match, TRBD1 (6 bases). The V end lost 4 bases, the J end lost 6 bases, and 9 bases lay between the germline ends. This CDR3 spans 12 amino acids. CDR1 is GTSNPN and CDR2 is SVGIG in the germline V gene (reference sequence). As DNA, the CDR3 is TGTGCCTGGACAGGGGCGGATGAAAAACTGTTTTTT. It is translated as CAWTGADEKLFF.

The V and J genes are TRBV27 and TRBJ2-6, with TRBD2 as a possible D gene (5 bases). Trimming pared 4 bases from V and 2 bases from J, leaving 9 bases between. Germline lookup yields CDR1 MNHEY and CDR2 SMNVEV (reference sequence). There are 15 residues in the CDR3. This CDR3 is CASSSWGAGANVLTF. The DNA of the CDR3 is TGTGCCAGCAGTTCTTGGGGAGCTGGGGCCAACGTCCTGACTTTC.